The present T cell receptor beta chain was sequenced within a study of OX40 agonist ivuxolimab in advanced cancers. Germline values: CDR1 PRHDT, CDR2 FYEKMQ (reference sequence). V was pared by 5 bases and J by 7 bases, with 10 bases of the junction left unmatched. The CDR3 runs to 14 residues. Libraries were prepared by immunoSEQ multiplex PCR; TCRdb keeps only in-frame clonotypes and omits some of them. The table has some 8,800 clones, more than 70% seen once. The TCR originated in an adult with an advanced solid tumor such as melanoma, head and neck, liver or kidney cancer. Sequences were derived from CD4+ or CD8+ T cells sorted from blood, sampled in a trial of the OX40 agonist ivuxolimab. The chain is built from TRBV13 and TRBJ2-7; 8 positions agree with TRBD2. CDR3 in amino acids: CASSRGLESFEQYF. DNA of the CDR3: TGTGCCAGCAGCCGGGGACTAGAGTCGTTTGAGCAGTACTTC.